This TCR beta chain was identified in a study of CD8 T cells in ankylosing spondylitis. With 2 bases removed from V and 2 bases from J, the gap between germline ends came to 16 bases. Germline values: CDR1 GTSNPN, CDR2 SVGIG (reference sequence). This CDR3 is built from 16 residues. A note on this clonotype: Its antigen remains unknown.

Using quantitative 5'-RACE with molecular barcodes, the authors made TCR beta libraries. MiXCR was run by TCRdb on the 5' RACE reads, yielding one entry per CDR3 protein. The data contain 150,000 to 200,000 distinct CDR3 sequences, roughly 13% of them singletons. Study observations and caveats: It appeared that ankylosing spondylitis blood was characterized by a TCR beta motif of eight highly homologous variants.

The TCR comes from a female donor with ankylosing spondylitis or in good health (not recorded which). The sequenced sample consisted of blood, either unsorted or a sorted T cell fraction (not recorded which). This rearrangement joins TRBV30 to TRBJ1-3; D ambiguous. The CDR3: CAWSTNLGSTGNTIYF. Here the CDR3 DNA reads TGTGCCTGGAGTACGAATTTAGGGTCCACTGGAAACACCATATATTTT. Full variable domain (outside the CDR3, taken from reference TRBV30 and TRBJ1-3): SQTIHQWPATLVQPVGSPLSLECTVEGTSNPNLYWYRQAAGRGLQLLFYSVGIGQISSEVPQNLSASRPQDRQFILSSKKLLLSDSGFYLCAWSTNLGSTGNTIYFGEGSWLTVV.